The entry that follows covers one TCR beta chain sequence. At one boundary the junction diverges from the germline segment, which might be a read error. The data belong to a study of blood T cell repertoires in COVID-19. The CDR3 is made up of 11 amino acids. CDR1 and CDR2 (germline): DFQATT, SNEGSKA (reference sequence). Under the authors' procedure: Amplifying reference gene primers gave estimates of nucleated cell counts. The data were produced by immunoSEQ multiplex PCR, yet TCRdb's version contains in-frame clones alone and is incomplete. The V and J calls and clone size are taken from that table; D and trimming were inferred from the DNA. In the table there are some 380,000 clones, 80% to 90% of which are singletons.

Sequenced material: PBMCs or T cells enriched from blood (not recorded which). The receptor's source is a man aged 25-40 years who had recovered from COVID-19. The chain links TRBV20-1 to TRBJ1-2; D is ambiguous. The CDR3 region is CSARGSGENAF. In DNA, the CDR3 is TGCAGTGCTAGAGGTTCCGGGGAGAACGCTTTC.